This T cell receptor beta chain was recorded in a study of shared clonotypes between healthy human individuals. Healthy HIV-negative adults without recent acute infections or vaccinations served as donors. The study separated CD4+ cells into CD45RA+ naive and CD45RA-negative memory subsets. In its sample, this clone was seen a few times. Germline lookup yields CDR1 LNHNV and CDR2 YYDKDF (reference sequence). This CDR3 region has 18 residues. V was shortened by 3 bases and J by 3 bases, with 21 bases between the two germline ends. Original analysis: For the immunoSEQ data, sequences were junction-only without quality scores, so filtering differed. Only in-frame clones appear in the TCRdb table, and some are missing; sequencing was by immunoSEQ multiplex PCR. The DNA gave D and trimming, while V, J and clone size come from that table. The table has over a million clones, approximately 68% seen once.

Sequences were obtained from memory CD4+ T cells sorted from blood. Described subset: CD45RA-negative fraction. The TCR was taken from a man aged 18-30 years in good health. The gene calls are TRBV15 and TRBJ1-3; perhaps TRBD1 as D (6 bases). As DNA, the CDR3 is TGTGCCACCAGCAGCTCGATACAGGGAGGGTTTGGTGGAAACACCATATATTTT. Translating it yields CATSSSIQGGFGGNTIYF.